Below are 3 T cell receptor beta chains sequenced from a single sample in a study of vaccination and CD4 T cells after COVID-19. Documented treatment: approximately 9-day PBMC culture with coronavirus spike peptide pools or control peptides (ViraFEST assay). Their antigen targets remain unknown. An Oncomine TCR Beta short-read assay was used to sequence the DNA from cultured CD4+ T cells. Using its own MiXCR run on the PCR reads, TCRdb lists one record per CDR3 protein. This sample has more than 10,000 distinct CDR3 sequences, with 55% to 75% found just once. Input material: CD4+ T cells from blood, cultured in vitro. The receptors derive from a human donor who had recovered from COVID-19.

The V gene is TRBV10-1, the J gene TRBJ2-2; D is perhaps TRBD1 or TRBD2 (5 bases each). The length of the CDR3 is 14 residues. CDR1 is WNHNN and CDR2 is SYGVQD in the germline V gene (reference sequence). V lost 3 bases and J 6 bases, leaving 11 bases between the germline ends. CDR3 nucleotides: TGCGCCAGCAGTGAAGAGGGACCCCCCGGGGAGCTGTTTTTT. Its translation is CASSEEGPPGELFF.

The chain recombines TRBV6-1 with TRBJ2-1, with 14 bases lining up with TRBD2. The CDR3 spans 15 residues. The V segment lost 6 bases and the J segment 8 bases; nucleotides outside the gene matches: 6. Germline CDR1 and CDR2: MNHNS and SASEGT. CDR3: CASSRTSGRFDEQFF. CDR3 DNA: TGTGCCAGCAGCAGGACTAGCGGGAGGTTCGATGAGCAGTTCTTC.

V and J are TRBV6-5 and TRBJ2-1, with no clear D. The CDR3 runs 13 residues. Germline values: CDR1 MNHEY, CDR2 SVGAGI. V lost 2 bases and J lost 7, with 9 bases in between. The CDR3 sequence: CASSYTPWNEQFF. The DNA of the CDR3 is TGTGCCAGCAGTTACACCCCGTGGAATGAGCAGTTCTTC.